This TCR beta chain was recorded in a study of blood T cells in healthy people across ages. Study information: Through template switching, about one barcoded beta molecule was captured per two T cells, as measured in model experiments.

The CDR3 spans 11 residues. Per germline, CDR1 MDHEN and CDR2 SYDVKM. The V end lost 6 bases, the J end lost 3 bases, and 4 bases lay between the germline ends. PBMCs, at least 6 million per sample, were isolated. The use of a sample-barcoded 5' primer and a J-beta primer mix characterized a second PCR of roughly 6 to 11 cycles. In TCRdb, the 5' RACE reads were re-called with MiXCR into one record per CDR3 protein. The table has some 700,000 distinct CDR3 sequences, around a fifth seen once. Sequenced input: blood. V gene TRBV28 combines with J gene TRBJ2-3; the D is unclear. This receptor was identified in a man between 70 and 80 years old in good health. This CDR3 is CASRMTDTQYF. The DNA for the CDR3 is TGTGCCAGCAGAATGACAGATACGCAGTATTTT.